The 8 T cell receptor beta chains below all came from one sample that was sequenced in a study of blood T cell repertoires in COVID-19. Method: immunoSEQ multiplex PCR; TCRdb's copy keeps in-frame clones and lacks some. The sample consists of more than 200,000 clones, under 90% of them appearing once. The sequenced material came from PBMCs or T cells enriched from blood (not recorded which). The receptor source for this set is a man aged 55 to 70 who had recovered from COVID-19.

The chain uses TRBV19 and TRBJ2-3; a possible D gene is TRBD2 (6 bases). Trimming took 5 bases from V and 4 from J, leaving 22 bases between them. The CDR3 spans 17 residues. Germline lookup yields CDR1 LNHDA and CDR2 SQIVND (reference sequence). CDR3 sequence: CASSEILLASPSDTQYF. CDR3 coding DNA: TGTGCCAGTAGTGAAATCCTCCTAGCGTCCCCCTCAGATACGCAGTATTTT.

The CDR3, as DNA: TGTGCCAGCAGCGCACAACCCAGGACAGGGAACTATGGCTACACCTTC. It codes for CASSAQPRTGNYGYTF. The chain recombines TRBV9 with TRBJ1-2, with 8 nucleotides matching TRBD1. CDR3 length: 16 residues. Trimming at V came to 3 bases and at J to 2 bases, leaving 9 bases not matched to a gene. Per the germline V gene, CDR1 is SGDLS and CDR2 is YYNGEE. The entire variable domain, with the rest obtained from reference TRBV9 and TRBJ1-2, is as follows: DSGVTQTPKHLITATGQRVTLRCSPRSGDLSVYWYQQSLDQGLQFLIQYYNGEERAKGNILERFSAQQFPDLHSELNLSSLELGDSALYFCASSAQPRTGNYGYTFGSGTRLTVV.

V usage is TRBV6-5 and J usage is TRBJ1-2; a possible D gene is TRBD1 (5 bases). Germline V gene lookup returns CDR1 MNHEY and CDR2 SVGAGI. This CDR3 is built from 12 residues. V was shortened by 2 bases and J by 8 bases, with 9 bases between the two germline ends. The CDR3 spells CASSYRGEGYTF. CDR3 nucleotide sequence: TGTGCCAGCAGTTACCGGGGGGAGGGCTACACCTTC.

This clone was observed a handful of times. The gene calls are TRBV6-2 or TRBV6-3 and TRBJ1-5; D is unresolved. Trimming removed 5 bases at V and 0 bases at J, with 5 bases between. The V gene's germline CDR1 is MNHEY and CDR2 SVGEGT. This CDR3 comprises 13 residues. CDR3 amino acids: CASSQNSNQPQHF. CDR3 in DNA: TGTGCCAGCAGTCAGAATAGCAATCAGCCCCAGCATTTT.

The sample holds a few counts of this clone. The chain couples TRBV9 to TRBJ1-2; no clear D gene. From germline, CDR1 is SGDLS and CDR2 YYNGEE. Trimming cost V 0 bases and J 3 bases, with 12 bases left between them. CDR3 length equals 15 residues. The CDR3 DNA follows: TGTGCCAGCAGCGTAGCGCCGGGTGGTGACTATGGCTACACCTTC. Encoded protein: CASSVAPGGDYGYTF.

This chain uses TRBV5-5 with TRBJ2-3; 10 positions match TRBD1. This CDR3 comprises 14 residues. Germline CDR1 is SGHKS and CDR2 is YYEKEE (reference sequence). V was clipped by 2 bases and J by 5 bases; unmatched bases: 2. In DNA, the CDR3 is TGTGCCAGCAGCTTCGACAGGGGGCGAGATACGCAGTATTTT. It translates to CASSFDRGRDTQYF.

V is TRBV7-9 and J is TRBJ2-3; D is unresolved. The germline V and J ends were trimmed by 1 base and 2 bases, with 10 bases remaining between them. The CDR3 contains 15 residues. Germline loops: CDR1 SEHNR, CDR2 FQNEAQ (reference sequence). This CDR3 is CASSLVLGDTDTQYF. Written as DNA, the CDR3 is TGTGCCAGCAGCTTAGTCCTCGGAGACACAGATACGCAGTATTTT.

V gene TRBV6-4 combines with J gene TRBJ2-2; TRBD2 might be the D (5 bases). Germline CDR1 is MRHNA and CDR2 is SNTAGT. V lost 5 bases, J lost 1 base, and 8 bases lay in between. The CDR3 spans 14 residues. CDR3 coding DNA: TGTGCCAGCAGTAAGGGAGTGAACACCGGGGAGCTGTTTTTT. Translating it yields CASSKGVNTGELFF.